The present entry profiles one T cell receptor beta chain with its context. TCRdb itself ran the RT-PCR reads through MiXCR, one entry per CDR3 protein. The table lists about a million distinct CDR3 sequences, roughly 18% of them singletons. This sample was included in a study of patients and donors after allogeneic stem cell transplantation. What was sequenced was blood, either unsorted or a sorted T cell fraction (not recorded which). The source is a human donor who was either an allogeneic HSCT recipient or a stem cell or donor lymphocyte infusion donor (not recorded which). It is not recorded whose cells these are; they may come from a transplant donor.

The CDR3 DNA sequence: TGTGCCATCAGTGAGAACAGACTCAACTATGGCTACACCTTC. Protein: CAISENRLNYGYTF. The chain has TRBV10-3 and TRBJ1-2, with no clear D. The CDR3 is 14 residues long. Per the germline V gene, CDR1 is ENHRY and CDR2 is SYGVKD. Trimming left V 2 bases short and J 2 bases short, with 9 bases between.